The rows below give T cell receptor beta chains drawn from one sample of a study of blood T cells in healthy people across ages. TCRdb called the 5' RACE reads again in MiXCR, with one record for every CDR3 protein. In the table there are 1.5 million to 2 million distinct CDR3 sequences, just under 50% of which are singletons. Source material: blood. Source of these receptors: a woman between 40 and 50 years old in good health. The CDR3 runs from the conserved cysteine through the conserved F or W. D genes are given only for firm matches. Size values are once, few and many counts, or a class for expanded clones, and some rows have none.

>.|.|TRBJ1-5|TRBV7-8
TGTGCCAGCAGATTCTCCGGGGGTTGGGGATCAAGCAATCAGCCCCAGCATTTT
CASRFSGGWGSSNQPQHF
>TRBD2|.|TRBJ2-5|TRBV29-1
TGCAGCGTCCGATCTGGGGGGGGACGAGAGACCCAGTACTTC
CSVRSGGGRETQYF
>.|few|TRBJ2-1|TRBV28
TGTGCCAGCAGTTCCGTTTTGGGTGAGCAGTTCTTC
CASSSVLGEQFF
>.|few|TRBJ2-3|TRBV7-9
TGTGCCAGCAGCAAAACAGGGAGTAGTGGTACAGATACGCAGTATTTT
CASSKTGSSGTDTQYF
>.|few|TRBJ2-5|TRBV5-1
TGCGCCAGCAGCCAGAGGACAAAAGGGGAGACCCAGTACTTC
CASSQRTKGETQYF
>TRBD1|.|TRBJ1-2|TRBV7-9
TGTGCCAGCAGTCTGCTTGGGACAGCTTCCTCTTCTAACTATGGCTACACCTTC
CASSLLGTASSSNYGYTF
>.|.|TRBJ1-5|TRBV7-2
TGTGCCAGCAGCTTAGGGACGATTGATCAGCCCCAGCATTTT
CASSLGTIDQPQHF
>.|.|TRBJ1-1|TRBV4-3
TGCGCCAGCAGCCAAGATCCCGACACTGAAGCTTTCTTT
CASSQDPDTEAFF
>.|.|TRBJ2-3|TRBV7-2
TGTGCCAGCAGCTTTAACTCAGGGGCAGAGGATACGCAGTATTTT
CASSFNSGAEDTQYF
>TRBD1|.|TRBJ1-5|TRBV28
TGTGCCAGCACCCCGACAGGGTCGCTGCAGCCCCAGCATTTT
CASTPTGSLQPQHF
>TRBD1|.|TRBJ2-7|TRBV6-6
TGTGCCAGCAAGGTACAGGGGGCGGGCGAGCAGTACTTC
CASKVQGAGEQYF
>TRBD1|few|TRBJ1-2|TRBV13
TGTGCCAGCAGCTCCGGGACAGGACTTATCTATGGCTACACCTTC
CASSSGTGLIYGYTF
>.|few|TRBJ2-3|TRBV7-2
TGTGCCAGCAGCTTAGCAATCGACAGATCCACCACAGATACGCAGTATTTT
CASSLAIDRSTTDTQYF
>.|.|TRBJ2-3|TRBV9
TGTGCCAGCAGCGTAGCTAACCAGGACCTAAAGGATGGTACGCAGTATTTT
CASSVANQDLKDGTQYF
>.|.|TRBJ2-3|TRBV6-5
TGTGCCAGCAGCCGCGGGACACTCGAAAGCACAGATACGCAGTATTTT
CASSRGTLESTDTQYF
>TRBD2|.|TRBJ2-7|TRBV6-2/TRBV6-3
TGTGCCAGCAGTTCCCGCGACCGGACTAGCGGGGGGGTCATCTACGAGCAGTACTTC
CASSSRDRTSGGVIYEQYF
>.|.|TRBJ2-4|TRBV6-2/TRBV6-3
TGTGCCAGCAGTTACTCACGGACCGCCAAAAACATTCAGTACTTC
CASSYSRTAKNIQYF
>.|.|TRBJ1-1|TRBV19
TGTGCCAGTAGTATGATTCTTAACACTGAAGCTTTCTTT
CASSMILNTEAFF
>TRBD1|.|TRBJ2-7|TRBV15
TGTGCCACCAGCAGGGACAGGGGGCGGTACGAGCAGTACTTC
CATSRDRGRYEQYF
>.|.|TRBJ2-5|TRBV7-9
TGTGCCAGCAGCATACAACCGGGGTCCGGGGAGACCCAGTACTTC
CASSIQPGSGETQYF
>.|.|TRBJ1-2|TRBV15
TGTGCCACCAGCAGGATAGGGGAAGACTATGGCTACACCTTC
CATSRIGEDYGYTF
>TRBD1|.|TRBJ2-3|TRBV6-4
TGTGCCAGCAGTGGCTCGAAAGGGACAGGGTTCGCAGATACGCAGTATTTT
CASSGSKGTGFADTQYF
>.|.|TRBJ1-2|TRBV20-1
TGCAGTGCTAGATATTGGGGCTATGGCTACACCTTC
CSARYWGYGYTF
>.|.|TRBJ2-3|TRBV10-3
TGTGCCATCAGTCCTTTGGGGGGAGATACGCAGTATTTT
CAISPLGGDTQYF
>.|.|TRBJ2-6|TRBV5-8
TGTGCCAGCAGTCGTATGGGCCAGCGCTCTGGGGCCAACGTCCTGACTTTC
CASSRMGQRSGANVLTF
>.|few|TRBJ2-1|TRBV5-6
TGTGCCAGCAGCTCAACGGGGCACAATGAGCAGTTCTTC
CASSSTGHNEQFF
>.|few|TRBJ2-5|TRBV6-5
TGTGCCAGCAGTTCCAGCCGACGGGGGAGGTTTTCAGAGACCCAGTACTTC
CASSSSRRGRFSETQYF
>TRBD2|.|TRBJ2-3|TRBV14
TGTGCCAGCAGCCAATTCGGGGGGTATAGCACAGATACGCAGTATTTT
CASSQFGGYSTDTQYF
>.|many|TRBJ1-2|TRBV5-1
TGTGCCAGCAGCTTACAGGGAGACTATGGCTACACCTTC
CASSLQGDYGYTF
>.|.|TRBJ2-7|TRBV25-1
TGTGCCAGCAGTGAACTTATAGGGGACAACGAGCAGTACTTC
CASSELIGDNEQYF
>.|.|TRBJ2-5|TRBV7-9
TGTGCCAGCAGCTCGTGGACGGGGGAGAAAGAGACCCAGTACTTC
CASSSWTGEKETQYF
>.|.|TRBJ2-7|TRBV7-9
TGTGCCAGCAGCTTGAACCGGGCCTTCGATTACGAGCAGTACTTC
CASSLNRAFDYEQYF
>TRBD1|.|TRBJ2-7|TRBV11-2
TGTGCCAGCAGCATACAGGGGGCGGTGTCCGAGCAGTACTTC
CASSIQGAVSEQYF
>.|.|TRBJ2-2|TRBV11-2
TGTGCCAGCAGCTTAGTTAGCAGGAACACCGGGGAGCTGTTTTTT
CASSLVSRNTGELFF
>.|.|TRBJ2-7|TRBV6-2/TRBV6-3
TGTGCCAGCAGTAATCCGCCGGGCCACGAGCAGTACTTC
CASSNPPGHEQYF
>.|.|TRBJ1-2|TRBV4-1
TGCGCCAGCAGCCAAGATAATATTCCGGGGGGCTACACCTTC
CASSQDNIPGGYTF
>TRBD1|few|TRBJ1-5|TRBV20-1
TGCAGTGCTAGTCGGGACAGGGGGCAAGCCATCAATCAGCCCCAGCATTTT
CSASRDRGQAINQPQHF
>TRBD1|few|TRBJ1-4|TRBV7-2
TGTGCCAGCAGTCAACAGGGGGCAACTAATGAAAAACTGTTTTTT
CASSQQGATNEKLFF
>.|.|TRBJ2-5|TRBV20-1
TGCAGTGCTAGAGATGATGCCAGGGGACAAGAGACCCAGTACTTC
CSARDDARGQETQYF
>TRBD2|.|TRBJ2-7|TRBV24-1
TGTGCCACCAGTGACTCTAGCGGGGGCTTGTACGAGCAGTACTTC
CATSDSSGGLYEQYF
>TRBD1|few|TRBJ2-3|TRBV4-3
TGCGCCAGCAGCCACAAGGACAGGGGCACAGATACGCAGTATTTT
CASSHKDRGTDTQYF
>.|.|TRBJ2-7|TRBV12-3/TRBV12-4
TGTGCCAGCAGTTTGGACACCTATCCTCTTACATACGAGCAGTACTTC
CASSLDTYPLTYEQYF
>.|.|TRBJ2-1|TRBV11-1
TGTGCCAGCAGCCCCTCTAAGGCGCCCACCCCGCACAATGAGCAGTTCTTC
CASSPSKAPTPHNEQFF
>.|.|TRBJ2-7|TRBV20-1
TGCAGTGCTCATCAGGGTCTAGATGGATACAATGAGCAGTACTTC
CSAHQGLDGYNEQYF
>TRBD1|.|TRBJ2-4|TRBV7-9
TGTGCCAGCAGCCCCCCCGGGACAGGAGCCAAAAACATTCAGTACTTC
CASSPPGTGAKNIQYF
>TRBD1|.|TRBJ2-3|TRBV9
TGTGCCAGCAGCGTAGTAATGGGACAGGGCTGGACAGATACGCAGTATTTT
CASSVVMGQGWTDTQYF
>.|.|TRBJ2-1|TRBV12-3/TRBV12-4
TGTGCCAGCAGTTTTTGGGGGGGCCGTGGTAATGAGCAGTTCTTC
CASSFWGGRGNEQFF
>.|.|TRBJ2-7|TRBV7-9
TGTGCCAGCGGCCAATTGAACTCCTACGAGCAGTACTTC
CASGQLNSYEQYF
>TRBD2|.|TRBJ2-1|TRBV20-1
TGCAGCCTAGCGGGGGGCCCAAGCTCCTACAATGAGCAGTTCTTC
CSLAGGPSSYNEQFF
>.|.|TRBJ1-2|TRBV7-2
TGTGCCGGCAGCCCGCCCGGCAGAAAAAAGATCTATGGCTACACCTTC
CAGSPPGRKKIYGYTF
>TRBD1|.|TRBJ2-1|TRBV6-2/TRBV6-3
TGTGCCTGCAAGGGGGCATTTTTAAATTACAATGAGCAGTTCTTC
CACKGAFLNYNEQFF
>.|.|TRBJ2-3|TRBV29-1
TGCAGCGTTGAGCGAGCATTAAGCACAGATACGCAGTATTTT
CSVERALSTDTQYF
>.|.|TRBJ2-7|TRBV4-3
TGCGCCAGCAGCCAAGAAAGGTCTGAAGATGAGCAGTACTTC
CASSQERSEDEQYF